Sequencing of this T cell receptor (beta chain) was carried out in a study of shared clonotypes between healthy human individuals. Naive CD4+ cells were CD45RA-selected; the remaining cells were memory. Sequencing was performed with immunoSEQ multiplex PCR; in TCRdb, only in-frame clones are kept and a portion is missing. The sample records about 1 million clones, around four fifths being singletons. CDR1 is MNHEY and CDR2 is SMNVEV in the germline V gene (reference sequence). The CDR3 contains 15 residues. J gave up 2 bases and V 6 bases, and 7 bases lay outside the gene matches. The sample comprised memory CD4+ T cells sorted from blood. The subset denotes: CD45RA-negative fraction. The V and J genes are TRBV27 and TRBJ2-1, with TRBD1 matching over 7 bases. The clonotype was recovered from a man aged 18 to 35 in good health. CDR3 sequence reads: CASRYRGITYNEQFF. As DNA, the CDR3 is TGTGCCAGCAGGTACAGGGGAATAACCTACAATGAGCAGTTCTTC.